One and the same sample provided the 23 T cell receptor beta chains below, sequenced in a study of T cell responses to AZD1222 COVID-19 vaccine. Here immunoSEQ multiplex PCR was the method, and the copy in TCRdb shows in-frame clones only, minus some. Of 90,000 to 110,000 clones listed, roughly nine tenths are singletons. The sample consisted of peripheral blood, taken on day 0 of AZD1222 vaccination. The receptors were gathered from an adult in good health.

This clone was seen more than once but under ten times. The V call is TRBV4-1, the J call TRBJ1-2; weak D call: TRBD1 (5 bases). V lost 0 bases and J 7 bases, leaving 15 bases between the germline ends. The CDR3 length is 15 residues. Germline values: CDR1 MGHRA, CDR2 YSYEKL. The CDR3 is CASSQDLNRIGGYTF. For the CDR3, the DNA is TGCGCCAGCAGCCAAGACTTGAACAGGATAGGTGGCTACACCTTC.

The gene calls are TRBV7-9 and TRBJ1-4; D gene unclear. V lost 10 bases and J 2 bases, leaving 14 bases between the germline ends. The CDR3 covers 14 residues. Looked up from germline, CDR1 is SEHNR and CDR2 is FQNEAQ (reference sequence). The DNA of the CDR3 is TGTGCCACCGCACTGCTGGGGACTAATGAAAAACTGTTTTTT. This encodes CATALLGTNEKLFF.

The CDR3 loop is CASSRDRGNSPLHF. CDR3 bases: TGTGCCAGCAGTCGGGACAGGGGTAATTCACCCCTCCACTTT. The chain employs TRBV5-4 and TRBJ1-6; 10 nucleotides align to TRBD1. CDR1 SGHNT and CDR2 YYREEE come from the germline V gene (reference sequence). Losses at the gene ends were 5 bases for V and 6 bases for J; bases not matched to a gene: 2. This CDR3 contains 14 residues.

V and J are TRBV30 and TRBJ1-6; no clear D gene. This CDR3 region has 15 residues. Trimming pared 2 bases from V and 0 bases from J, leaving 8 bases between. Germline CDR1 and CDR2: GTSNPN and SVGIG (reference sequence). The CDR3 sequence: CAWSKKNSYNSPLHF. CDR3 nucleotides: TGTGCCTGGAGTAAAAAGAACTCCTATAATTCACCCCTCCACTTT.

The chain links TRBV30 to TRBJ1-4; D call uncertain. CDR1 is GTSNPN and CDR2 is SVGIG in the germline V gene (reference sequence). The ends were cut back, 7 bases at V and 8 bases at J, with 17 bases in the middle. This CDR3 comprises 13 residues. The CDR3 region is CASGRVAEEKLFF. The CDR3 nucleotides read TGTGCCTCCGGAAGGGTGGCGGAGGAAAAACTGTTTTTT.

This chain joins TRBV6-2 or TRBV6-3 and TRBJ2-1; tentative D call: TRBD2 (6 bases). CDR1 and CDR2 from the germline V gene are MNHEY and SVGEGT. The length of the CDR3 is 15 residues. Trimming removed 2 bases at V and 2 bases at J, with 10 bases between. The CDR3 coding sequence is TGTGCCAGCAGTTACAGGGTAGCGGCCTACAATGAGCAGTTCTTC. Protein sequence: CASSYRVAAYNEQFF.

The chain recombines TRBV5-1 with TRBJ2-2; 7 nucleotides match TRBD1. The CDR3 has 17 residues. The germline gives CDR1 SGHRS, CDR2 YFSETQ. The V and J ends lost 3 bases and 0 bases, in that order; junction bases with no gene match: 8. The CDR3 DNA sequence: TGCGCCAGCAGCTCGCCGGGACAGAGCACGAACACCGGGGAGCTGTTTTTT. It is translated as CASSSPGQSTNTGELFF.

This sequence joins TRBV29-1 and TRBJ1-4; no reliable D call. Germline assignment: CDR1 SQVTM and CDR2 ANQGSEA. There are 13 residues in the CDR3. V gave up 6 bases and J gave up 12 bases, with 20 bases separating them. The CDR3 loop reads CSVRKEDRGELFF. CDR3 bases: TGCAGCGTAAGGAAGGAGGATCGGGGAGAACTGTTTTTT.

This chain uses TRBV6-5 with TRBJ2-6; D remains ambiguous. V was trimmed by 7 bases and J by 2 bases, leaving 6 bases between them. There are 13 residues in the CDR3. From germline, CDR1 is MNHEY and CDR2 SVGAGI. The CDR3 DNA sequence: TGTGCCAGCACAGAGGCTGGGGCCAACGTCCTGACTTTC. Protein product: CASTEAGANVLTF.

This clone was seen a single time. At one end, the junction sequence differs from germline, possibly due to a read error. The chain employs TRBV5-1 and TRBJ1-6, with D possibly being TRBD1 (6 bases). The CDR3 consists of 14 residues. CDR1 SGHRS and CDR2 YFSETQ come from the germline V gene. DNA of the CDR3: TGCGCCAGCAGCTTGGACAGGGATAATTTACCCCTCCACTTT. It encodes CASSLDRDNLPLHF.

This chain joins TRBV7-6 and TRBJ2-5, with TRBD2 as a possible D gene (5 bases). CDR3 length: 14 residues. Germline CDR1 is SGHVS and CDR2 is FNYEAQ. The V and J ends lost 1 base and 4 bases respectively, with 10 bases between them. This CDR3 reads CASSLGPSRETQYF. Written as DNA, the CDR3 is TGTGCCAGCAGCTTAGGGCCTAGCAGAGAGACCCAGTACTTC.

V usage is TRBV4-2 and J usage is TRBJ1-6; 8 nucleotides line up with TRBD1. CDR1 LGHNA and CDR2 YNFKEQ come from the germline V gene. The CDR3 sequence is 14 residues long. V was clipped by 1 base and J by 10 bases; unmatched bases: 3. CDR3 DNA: TGTGCCAGCAGCCAAGGACAGGGGAGATCACCCCTCCACTTT. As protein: CASSQGQGRSPLHF.

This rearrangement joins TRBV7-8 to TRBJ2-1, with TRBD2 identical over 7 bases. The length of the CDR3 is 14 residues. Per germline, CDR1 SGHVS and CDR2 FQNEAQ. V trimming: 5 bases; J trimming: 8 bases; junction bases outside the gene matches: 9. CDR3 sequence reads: CASSLVAGVDEQFF. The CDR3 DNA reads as TGTGCCAGCAGCCTCGTGGCGGGGGTAGATGAGCAGTTCTTC.

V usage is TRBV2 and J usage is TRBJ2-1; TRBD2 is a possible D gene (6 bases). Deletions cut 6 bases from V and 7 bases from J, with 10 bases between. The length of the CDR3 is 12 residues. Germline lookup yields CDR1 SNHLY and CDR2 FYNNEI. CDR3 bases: TGTGCCAGCAGAGGAGGGAGGAATGAGCAGTTCTTC. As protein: CASRGGRNEQFF.

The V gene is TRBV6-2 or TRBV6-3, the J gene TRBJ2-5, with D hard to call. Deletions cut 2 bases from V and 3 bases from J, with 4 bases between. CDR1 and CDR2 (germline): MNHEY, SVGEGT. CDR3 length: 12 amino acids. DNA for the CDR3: TGTGCCAGCAGTTACCCCAAAGAGACCCAGTACTTC. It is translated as CASSYPKETQYF.

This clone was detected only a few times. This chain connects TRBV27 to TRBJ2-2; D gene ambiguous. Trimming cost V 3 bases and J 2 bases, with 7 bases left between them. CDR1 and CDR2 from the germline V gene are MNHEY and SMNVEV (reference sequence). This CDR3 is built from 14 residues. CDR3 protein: CASSLLDNTGELFF. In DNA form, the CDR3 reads TGTGCCAGCAGTTTGCTAGACAACACCGGGGAGCTGTTTTTT.

The CDR3 protein is CASSSTGELFF. Here the CDR3 DNA reads TGTGCCAGCAGCTCGACCGGGGAGCTGTTTTTT. V gene TRBV7-2 combines with J gene TRBJ2-2; D not resolved. Germline V CDR1 and CDR2: SGHTA, FQGNSA. CDR3 length: 11 amino acids. Trimming shortened V by 4 bases and J by 5 bases, and 2 bases separated the two germline ends.

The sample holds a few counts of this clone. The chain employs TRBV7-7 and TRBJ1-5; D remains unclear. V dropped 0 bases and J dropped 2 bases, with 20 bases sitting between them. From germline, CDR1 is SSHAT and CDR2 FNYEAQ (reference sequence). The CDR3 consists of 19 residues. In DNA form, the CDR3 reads TGTGCCAGCAGCTTAGCGTTGCACCGCGTCCCGTGGGGCAATCAGCCCCAGCATTTT. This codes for CASSLALHRVPWGNQPQHF. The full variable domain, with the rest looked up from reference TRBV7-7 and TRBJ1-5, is GAGVSQSPRYKVTKRGQDVTLRCDPISSHATLYWYQQALGQGPEFLTYFNYEAQPDKSGLPSDRFSAERPEGSISTLTIQRTEQRDSAMYRCASSLALHRVPWGNQPQHFGDGTRLSIL.

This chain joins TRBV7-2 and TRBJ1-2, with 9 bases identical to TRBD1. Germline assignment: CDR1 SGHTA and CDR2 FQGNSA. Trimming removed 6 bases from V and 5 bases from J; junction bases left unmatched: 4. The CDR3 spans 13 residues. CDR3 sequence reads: CASRVGQGYGYTF. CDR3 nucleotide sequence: TGTGCCAGCAGGGTGGGACAGGGTTATGGCTACACCTTC. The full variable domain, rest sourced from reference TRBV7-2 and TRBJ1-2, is GAGVSQSPSNKVTEKGKDVELRCDPISGHTALYWYRQSLGQGLEFLIYFQGNSAPDKSGLPSDRFSAERTGGSVSTLTIQRTQQEDSAVYLCASRVGQGYGYTFGSGTRLTVV.

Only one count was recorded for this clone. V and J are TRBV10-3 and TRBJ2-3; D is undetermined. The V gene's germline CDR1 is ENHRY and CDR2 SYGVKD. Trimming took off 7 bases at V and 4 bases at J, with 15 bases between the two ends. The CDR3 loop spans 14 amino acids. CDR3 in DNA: TGTGCCATCACCCCGGCGCTTGACGCAGATACGCAGTATTTT. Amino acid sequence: CAITPALDADTQYF.

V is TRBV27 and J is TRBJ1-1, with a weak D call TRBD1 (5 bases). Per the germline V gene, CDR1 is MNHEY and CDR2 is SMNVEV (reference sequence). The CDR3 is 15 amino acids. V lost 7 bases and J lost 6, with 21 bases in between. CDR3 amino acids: CASTRTTVGDSEAFF. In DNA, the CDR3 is TGTGCCAGCACTAGAACGACGGTAGGGGATTCTGAAGCTTTCTTT.

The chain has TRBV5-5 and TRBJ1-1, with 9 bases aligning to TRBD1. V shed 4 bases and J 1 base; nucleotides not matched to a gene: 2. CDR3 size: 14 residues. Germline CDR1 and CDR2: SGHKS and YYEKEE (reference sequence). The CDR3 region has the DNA TGTGCCAGCAGCATGGGACAGGGGAACACTGAAGCTTTCTTT. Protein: CASSMGQGNTEAFF.

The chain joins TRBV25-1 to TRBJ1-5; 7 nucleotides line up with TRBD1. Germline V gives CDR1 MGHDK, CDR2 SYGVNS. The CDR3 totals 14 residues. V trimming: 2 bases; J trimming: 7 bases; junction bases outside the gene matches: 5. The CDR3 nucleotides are TGTGCCAGCAGTGAACCAGGGGGACGGCAGCCCCAGCATTTT. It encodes CASSEPGGRQPQHF.